The clone carrying this T cell receptor beta chain appeared a single time. The sample belongs to a study of blood T cell repertoires in COVID-19. Study summary: Whether acute or convalescent, the COVID-19 samples came from the United States, Italy and Spain. T cells, B-cell-depleted T cells, or PBMCs provided the cDNA or gDNA that served as material.

The CDR3 extends over 15 amino acids. Trimming cost V 5 bases and J 2 bases; bases outside gene matches: 4. Germline V gene sequence: CDR1 MGHRA, CDR2 YSYEKL. Clones were sequenced by immunoSEQ multiplex PCR, and TCRdb holds only the in-frame ones, with some missing. The sample holds some 100,000 clones, about 91% seen once. The specimen sequenced was peripheral blood. This TCR was recovered from a human donor in a cohort sampled during active COVID-19. The chain carries TRBV4-1 and TRBJ1-4, with 8 nucleotides matching TRBD1. CDR3 nucleotide sequence: TGCGCCAGCAGCGCCTACAGGGGGACTAATGAAAAACTGTTTTTT. Its protein is CASSAYRGTNEKLFF.